Shown below are 29 T cell receptor beta chains from a single sample sequenced in a study of CD8 T cells in Susac syndrome. Reverse transcription of roughly 0.5 to 1 ug RNA was performed with random hexamers. Via MiXCR, TCRdb re-called the immunoSEQ multiplex PCR reads, giving one row per CDR3 protein. This table holds more than 150,000 distinct CDR3 sequences, almost 96% found once. The material sequenced was CD4+ T cells from PBMCs. Source of these receptors: a human donor with Susac syndrome.

This clonotype was seen only once. The rearrangement joins TRBV7-9 to TRBJ1-1; D possibly corresponds to TRBD1 (5 bases). Germline V gene sequence: CDR1 SEHNR, CDR2 FQNEAQ (reference sequence). V dropped 7 bases and J dropped 0 bases, with 12 bases sitting between them. The CDR3 runs to 14 residues. CDR3 coding DNA: TGTGCCAGCAAAGCCGGACACGTGAACACTGAAGCTTTCTTT. Its translation is CASKAGHVNTEAFF.

This clonotype was observed a handful of times. The V call is TRBV12-3 or TRBV12-4, the J call TRBJ2-2; D gene unclear. The CDR3 length is 12 residues. Trimming cost V 2 bases and J 7 bases, with 5 bases left between them. The DNA for the CDR3 is TGTGCCAGCAGTTTAAGGAGCGGGGAGCTGTTTTTT. Its protein product is CASSLRSGELFF.

The chain carries TRBV19 and TRBJ1-2; tentative D call: TRBD1 (5 bases). This CDR3 contains 15 residues. CDR1 and CDR2 from the germline V gene are LNHDA and SQIVND (reference sequence). V was cut by 7 bases and J by 4 bases, with 19 bases left in between. CDR3 in amino acids: CASTGIRGRGYGYTF. The CDR3, as DNA: TGTGCCAGTACAGGGATACGGGGTCGGGGCTATGGCTACACCTTC.

The V gene is TRBV30, the J gene TRBJ1-1; no clear D gene. Per germline, CDR1 GTSNPN and CDR2 SVGIG (reference sequence). Trimming removed 2 bases at V and 5 bases at J, with 12 bases between. The CDR3 is made up of 13 amino acids. CDR3 in amino acids: CAWSITDWTEAFF. CDR3 coding DNA: TGTGCCTGGAGTATCACCGACTGGACTGAAGCTTTCTTT.

This chain connects TRBV5-1 to TRBJ2-4, with D perhaps being TRBD1 or TRBD2 (5 bases each). The CDR3 spans 14 residues. V lost 5 bases and J 1 base, leaving 10 bases between the germline ends. Germline V lookup: CDR1 SGHRS, CDR2 YFSETQ. Written as DNA, the CDR3 is TGCGCCAGCAGTGGGACCGGGGCCAAAAACATTCAGTACTTC. Residues: CASSGTGAKNIQYF.

This clonotype appeared a single time. The chain carries TRBV2 and TRBJ2-3; 7 nucleotides line up with TRBD2. V was clipped by 5 bases and J by 3 bases; unmatched bases: 11. Per the germline V gene, CDR1 is SNHLY and CDR2 is FYNNEI. This CDR3 is 16 amino acids long. CDR3 amino acids: CASSPDRREVTDTQYF. The DNA of the CDR3 is TGTGCCAGCAGTCCGGACCGACGGGAGGTGACAGATACGCAGTATTTT.

This chain connects TRBV6-5 to TRBJ2-7; 15 bases match TRBD2. There are 15 residues in the CDR3. V lost 6 bases to trimming and J lost 4 bases; unmatched junction nucleotides: 4. The germline gives CDR1 MNHEY, CDR2 SVGAGI. The CDR3 loop reads CASSGGLAGGYEQYF. The CDR3 DNA reads TGTGCCAGCAGCGGGGGACTAGCGGGGGGATACGAGCAGTACTTC.

The rearrangement uses TRBV30 and TRBJ1-6; tentatively, D is TRBD1 (5 bases). Germline lookup yields CDR1 GTSNPN and CDR2 SVGIG (reference sequence). The germline V and J ends were trimmed by 2 bases and 8 bases, with 13 bases remaining between them. CDR3 size: 14 residues. The CDR3 sequence: CAWSSGTVYSPLHF. The CDR3 nucleotides read TGTGCCTGGAGTTCCGGGACGGTCTATTCACCCCTCCACTTT.

The chain joins TRBV19 to TRBJ1-2, with 8 bases identical to TRBD1. The CDR3 extends over 14 amino acids. V dropped 4 bases and J dropped 7; count of bases not matched to a gene: 8. Per the germline V gene, CDR1 is LNHDA and CDR2 is SQIVND (reference sequence). The CDR3 is CASSTSTGVVGYTF. The CDR3 DNA is TGTGCCAGTAGTACATCGACAGGGGTCGTTGGCTACACCTTC.

The CDR3 region has the DNA TGTGCCAGTAGTATCCAGAGCTCCTACAATGAGCAGTTCTTC. It encodes CASSIQSSYNEQFF. The chain employs TRBV19 and TRBJ2-1, with D unclear. The germline gives CDR1 LNHDA, CDR2 SQIVND (reference sequence). The V gene lost 3 bases and the J gene lost 0 bases, with 6 bases spanning the gap. The CDR3 totals 14 residues.

The chain employs TRBV5-1 and TRBJ2-2; D is possibly TRBD1 (6 bases). This CDR3 has 15 amino acids. The ends were cut back, 1 base at V and 1 base at J, with 8 bases in the middle. Germline V lookup: CDR1 SGHRS, CDR2 YFSETQ. As DNA, the CDR3 is TGCGCCAGCAGCTTGACACAGGGGAACACCGGGGAGCTGTTTTTT. Translated, it gives CASSLTQGNTGELFF.

The chain links TRBV9 to TRBJ1-2, with D unresolved. The CDR3 length is 13 residues. V was pared by 3 bases and J by 3 bases, with 9 bases between. Per the germline V gene, CDR1 is SGDLS and CDR2 is YYNGEE. In DNA, the CDR3 is TGTGCCAGCAGCGCCCCTGGGGACTATGGCTACACCTTC. Protein product: CASSAPGDYGYTF.

This chain connects TRBV27 to TRBJ1-2, with a weak D call TRBD1 (5 bases). The CDR3 spans 12 residues. Germline V gives CDR1 MNHEY, CDR2 SMNVEV (reference sequence). V shed 5 bases and J shed 8 bases, with 12 bases lying between them. CDR3 residues: CASSDYRSGYTF. For the CDR3, the DNA is TGTGCCAGCAGTGATTACAGGAGCGGCTACACCTTC.

V usage is TRBV9 and J usage is TRBJ1-2; D unresolved. Trimming stripped 1 base from V and 8 bases from J, with 12 bases between. From germline, CDR1 is SGDLS and CDR2 YYNGEE. The CDR3 consists of 13 residues. Here the CDR3 reads CASSVLDGEGYTF. The DNA of the CDR3 is TGTGCCAGCAGCGTATTAGACGGCGAGGGCTACACCTTC.

V usage is TRBV10-3 and J usage is TRBJ2-6; a possible D gene is TRBD1 (5 bases). The CDR3 contains 16 residues. Germline values: CDR1 ENHRY, CDR2 SYGVKD. The V and J ends lost 4 bases and 0 bases respectively, with 10 bases between them. In DNA, the CDR3 is TGTGCCATCAGTGCGACAGACAACTCTGGGGCCAACGTCCTGACTTTC. It codes for CAISATDNSGANVLTF.

The rearrangement uses TRBV12-3 or TRBV12-4 and TRBJ1-2; TRBD1 matches at 8 bases. With V trimmed by 4 bases and J by 4 bases, 8 bases remained unmatched. The CDR3 sequence is 15 residues long. The CDR3 region has the DNA TGTGCCAGCAGTTCGATGGACAGGGCGGCCTATGGCTACACCTTC. Its translation: CASSSMDRAAYGYTF.

This clonotype occurred once. The rearrangement links TRBV7-9 to TRBJ2-3; 7 nucleotides agree with TRBD2. Germline lookup yields CDR1 SEHNR and CDR2 FQNEAQ (reference sequence). Trimming removed 5 bases from V and 4 bases from J; junction bases left unmatched: 9. The CDR3 extends over 15 amino acids. CDR3 DNA: TGTGCCAGCAGCCCTACCGGGACTAAGTCAGATACGCAGTATTTT. Its translation is CASSPTGTKSDTQYF.

V and J are TRBV29-1 and TRBJ1-1; D ambiguous. CDR1 is SQVTM, CDR2 ANQGSEA, per germline. This CDR3 is 11 amino acids long. Trimming took 1 base from V and 7 from J, leaving 7 bases between them. The CDR3 region has the DNA TGCAGCGTTGAAGTCGGCGGTGAAGCTTTCTTT. Translation gives CSVEVGGEAFF.

The rearrangement uses TRBV10-3 and TRBJ1-1; 7 nucleotides align to TRBD1. V was clipped by 4 bases and J by 4 bases; unmatched bases: 6. Looked up from germline, CDR1 is ENHRY and CDR2 is SYGVKD. The CDR3 extends over 14 amino acids. The CDR3 here is CAISADRFSTEAFF. In nucleotides, the CDR3 is TGTGCCATCAGTGCGGACAGGTTTTCCACTGAAGCTTTCTTT.

This clonotype was seen once. This rearrangement joins TRBV12-3 or TRBV12-4 to TRBJ1-2; D may be TRBD1 (5 bases). CDR3 length: 13 amino acids. V was trimmed by 8 bases and J by 7 bases, leaving 17 bases between them. The CDR3 bases are TGTGCCAGCCGAAGGTTAGGGGTCGGTGGCTACACCTTC. Translation gives CASRRLGVGGYTF.

The sample holds one count of this clonotype. V usage is TRBV5-4 and J usage is TRBJ2-5, with D possibly TRBD1 on 6 matching bases. This CDR3 comprises 14 residues. The germline V and J ends were trimmed by 0 bases and 5 bases, with 11 bases remaining between them. Germline loops: CDR1 SGHNT, CDR2 YYREEE (reference sequence). For the CDR3, the DNA is TGTGCCAGCAGCTTGGAACAGGGTAGGGAGACCCAGTACTTC. Translating it yields CASSLEQGRETQYF.

V is TRBV7-6 and J is TRBJ2-1; TRBD2 agrees at 8 bases. The germline CDR1 and CDR2 sequences are SGHVS and FNYEAQ. The CDR3 consists of 17 residues. V shed 4 bases, J shed 7 bases, and the junction held 15 bases outside the gene matches. CDR3 bases: TGTGCCAGCAGCTCTTTCGCAGCGGGAGATAAACCGAATGAGCAGTTCTTC. This encodes CASSSFAAGDKPNEQFF. Full variable domain (missing parts from reference TRBV7-6 and TRBJ2-1): GAGVSQSPRYKVTKRGQDVALRCDPISGHVSLYWYRQALGQGPEFLTYFNYEAQQDKSGLPNDRFSAERPEGSISTLTIQRTEQRDSAMYRCASSSFAAGDKPNEQFFGPGTRLTVL.

This sequence joins TRBV29-1 and TRBJ2-3, with 15 bases lining up with TRBD2. The CDR3 runs to 15 residues. V lost 2 bases, J lost 6 bases, and 3 bases stayed unmatched. CDR1 is SQVTM, CDR2 ANQGSEA, per germline. The DNA of the CDR3 is TGCAGCGTTGAACCCGGGACTAGCGGGGGGGATACGCAGTATTTT. Its protein product is CSVEPGTSGGDTQYF.

The chain links TRBV5-6 to TRBJ2-4; 7 nucleotides agree with TRBD2. CDR3 length: 15 residues. V trimming: 0 bases; J trimming: 8 bases; junction bases outside the gene matches: 8. Germline CDR1 SGHDT, CDR2 YYEEEE. The CDR3 loop is CASSLGLATTDIQYF. As DNA, the CDR3 is TGTGCCAGCAGCTTGGGACTAGCAACTACGGACATTCAGTACTTC.

The chain has TRBV18 and TRBJ1-5, with TRBD1 identical over 10 bases. Germline assignment: CDR1 KGHSH and CDR2 LQKENI. The V gene end was trimmed by 3 bases and the J gene end by 4 bases; junction bases not matched to a gene: 3. The CDR3 loop spans 15 amino acids. CDR3 protein: CASSPTGGLNQPQHF. DNA for the CDR3: TGTGCCAGCTCACCGACAGGGGGCCTGAATCAGCCCCAGCATTTT.

The rearrangement links TRBV9 to TRBJ1-1, with D perhaps matching TRBD1 (6 bases). Trimming shortened V by 4 bases and J by 1 base, and 11 bases separated the two germline ends. CDR1 SGDLS and CDR2 YYNGEE come from the germline V gene. The CDR3 loop spans 14 amino acids. This CDR3 reads CASSLGTPNTEAFF. The CDR3, as DNA: TGTGCCAGCAGCCTCGGGACACCGAACACTGAAGCTTTCTTT.

In this sample, this clonotype turned up once. The gene calls are TRBV5-1 and TRBJ2-3, with D hard to call. The CDR3 length is 13 residues. Germline V lookup: CDR1 SGHRS, CDR2 YFSETQ. V lost 3 bases and J 6 bases, leaving 11 bases between the germline ends. Here the CDR3 reads CASSSLSRDTQYF. CDR3 DNA: TGCGCCAGCAGCTCCCTCTCCCGGGATACGCAGTATTTT.

The J gene is TRBJ2-3, the V gene TRBV5-6, with unresolved D. Between the trimmed V and J ends, which lost 4 bases and 4 bases, there was a span of 7 bases. The CDR3 contains 12 residues. CDR1 and CDR2 from the germline V gene are SGHDT and YYEEEE. Here the CDR3 DNA reads TGTGCCAGCAGCCCTCGGCCAGATACGCAGTATTTT. As protein: CASSPRPDTQYF.

The chain joins TRBV7-2 to TRBJ1-1; no definite D call. The CDR3 loop spans 15 amino acids. Deletions cut 6 bases from V and 0 bases from J, with 14 bases between. The V gene's germline CDR1 is SGHTA and CDR2 FQGNSA. This chain's CDR3 is CASRGARQMNTEAFF. The CDR3 DNA sequence: TGTGCCAGCAGGGGAGCCAGGCAAATGAACACTGAAGCTTTCTTT.